The subject of this entry is one TCR beta chain. These data come from a study of blood T cell repertoires in COVID-19. Profiling relied on immunoSEQ multiplex PCR, and the TCRdb table lists in-frame clones only, not all of them. The table shows 250,000 to 300,000 clones, with 80% to 85% occurring only once. This receptor was taken from a man aged 50 to 59 who had recovered from COVID-19. Sequences were obtained from PBMCs or T cells enriched from blood (not recorded which).

The CDR3 loop reads CASSPDRIQETQYF. The DNA of the CDR3 is TGCGCCAGCAGCCCGGACAGGATCCAAGAGACCCAGTACTTC. This sequence joins TRBV5-1 and TRBJ2-5; 7 nucleotides align to TRBD1. Looked up from germline, CDR1 is SGHRS and CDR2 is YFSETQ. V shed 4 bases, J shed 1 base, and the junction held 4 bases outside the gene matches. The CDR3 consists of 14 residues.